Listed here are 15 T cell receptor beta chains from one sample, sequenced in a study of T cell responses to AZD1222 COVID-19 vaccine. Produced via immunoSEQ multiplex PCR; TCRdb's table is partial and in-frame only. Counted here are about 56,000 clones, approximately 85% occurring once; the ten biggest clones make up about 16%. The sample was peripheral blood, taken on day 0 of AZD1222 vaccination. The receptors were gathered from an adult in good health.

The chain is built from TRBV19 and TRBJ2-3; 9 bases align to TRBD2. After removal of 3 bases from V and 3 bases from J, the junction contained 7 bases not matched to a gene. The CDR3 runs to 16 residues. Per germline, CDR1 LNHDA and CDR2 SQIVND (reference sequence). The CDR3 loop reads CASSMMAGGRTDTQYF. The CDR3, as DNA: TGTGCCAGTAGTATGATGGCGGGGGGGCGAACAGATACGCAGTATTTT.

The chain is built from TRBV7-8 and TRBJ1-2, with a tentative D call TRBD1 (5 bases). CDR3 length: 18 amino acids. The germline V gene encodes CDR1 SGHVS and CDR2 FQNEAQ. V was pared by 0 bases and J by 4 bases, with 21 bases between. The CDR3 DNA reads TGTGCCAGCAGCTTAGCGCGGGGGGGAATGTCTTGGGGCTATGGCTACACCTTC. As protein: CASSLARGGMSWGYGYTF.

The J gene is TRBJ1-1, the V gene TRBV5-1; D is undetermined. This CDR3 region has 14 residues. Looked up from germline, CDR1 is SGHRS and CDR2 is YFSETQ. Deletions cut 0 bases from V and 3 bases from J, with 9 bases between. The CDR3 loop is CASSLASGDTEAFF. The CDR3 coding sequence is TGCGCCAGCAGCTTGGCCTCCGGGGACACTGAAGCTTTCTTT. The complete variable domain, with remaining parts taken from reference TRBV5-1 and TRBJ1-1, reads KAGVTQTPRYLIKTRGQQVTLSCSPISGHRSVSWYQQTPGQGLQFLFEYFSETQRNKGNFPGRFSGRQFSNSRSEMNVSTLELGDSALYLCASSLASGDTEAFFGQGTRLTVV.

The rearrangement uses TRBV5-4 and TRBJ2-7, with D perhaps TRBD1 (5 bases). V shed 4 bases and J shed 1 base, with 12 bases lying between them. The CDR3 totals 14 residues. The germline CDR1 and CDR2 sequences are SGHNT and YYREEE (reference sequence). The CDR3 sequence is CASSPPGKSYEQYF. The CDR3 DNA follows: TGTGCCAGCAGCCCCCCAGGGAAGTCCTACGAGCAGTACTTC.

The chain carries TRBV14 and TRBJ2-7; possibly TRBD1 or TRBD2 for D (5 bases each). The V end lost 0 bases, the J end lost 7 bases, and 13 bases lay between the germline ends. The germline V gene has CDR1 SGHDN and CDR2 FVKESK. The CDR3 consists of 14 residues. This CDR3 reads CASSQDGTYFEQYF. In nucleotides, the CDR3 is TGTGCCAGCAGCCAAGACGGGACCTACTTTGAGCAGTACTTC.

CDR3 sequence (DNA): TGTGCCAGCAGCTTAGCGGACACGAATGAGCAGTTCTTC. Protein product: CASSLADTNEQFF. The chain is built from TRBV7-9 and TRBJ2-1; the D gene is possibly TRBD1 (5 bases). The CDR3 spans 13 residues. Between the trimmed V and J ends, which lost 0 bases and 7 bases, there was a span of 7 bases. The germline CDR1 and CDR2 sequences are SEHNR and FQNEAQ (reference sequence).

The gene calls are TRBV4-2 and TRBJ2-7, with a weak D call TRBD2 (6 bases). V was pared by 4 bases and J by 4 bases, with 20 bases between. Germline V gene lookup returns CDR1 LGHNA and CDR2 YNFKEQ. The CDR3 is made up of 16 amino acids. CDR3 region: CASSPLTGTGLYEQYF. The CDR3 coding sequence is TGTGCCAGCAGCCCTCTAACCGGGACTGGACTATACGAGCAGTACTTC.

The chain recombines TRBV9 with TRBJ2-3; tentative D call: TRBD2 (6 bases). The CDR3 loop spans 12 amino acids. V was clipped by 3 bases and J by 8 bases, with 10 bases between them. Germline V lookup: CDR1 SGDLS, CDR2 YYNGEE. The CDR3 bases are TGTGCCAGCAGCGCTCCCGGGGGTACGCAGTATTTT. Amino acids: CASSAPGGTQYF.

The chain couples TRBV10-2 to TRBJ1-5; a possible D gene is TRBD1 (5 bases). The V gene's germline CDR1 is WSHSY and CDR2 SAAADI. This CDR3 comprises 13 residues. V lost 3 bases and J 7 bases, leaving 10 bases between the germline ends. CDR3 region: CASSDQWGQPQHF. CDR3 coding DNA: TGCGCCAGCAGTGACCAATGGGGGCAGCCCCAGCATTTT.

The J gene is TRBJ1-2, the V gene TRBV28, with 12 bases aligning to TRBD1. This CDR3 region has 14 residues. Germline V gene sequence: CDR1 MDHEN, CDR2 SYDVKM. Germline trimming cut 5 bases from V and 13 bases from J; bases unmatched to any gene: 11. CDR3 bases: TGTGCCAGCAGTGAAGGGGACAGGGGGCCCCGCGGCACCTTC. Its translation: CASSEGDRGPRGTF.

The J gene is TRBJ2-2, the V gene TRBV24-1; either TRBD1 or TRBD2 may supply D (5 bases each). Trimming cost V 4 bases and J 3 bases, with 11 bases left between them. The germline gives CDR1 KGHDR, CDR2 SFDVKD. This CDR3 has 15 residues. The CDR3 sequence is CATSDPGRDTGELFF. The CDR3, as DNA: TGTGCCACCAGTGACCCGGGACGGGACACCGGGGAGCTGTTTTTT.

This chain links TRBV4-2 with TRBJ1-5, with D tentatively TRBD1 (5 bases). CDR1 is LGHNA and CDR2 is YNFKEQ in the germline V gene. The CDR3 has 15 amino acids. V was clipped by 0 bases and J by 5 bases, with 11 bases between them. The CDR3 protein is CASSQDSGTHQPQHF. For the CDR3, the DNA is TGTGCCAGCAGCCAAGACTCCGGGACCCATCAGCCCCAGCATTTT.

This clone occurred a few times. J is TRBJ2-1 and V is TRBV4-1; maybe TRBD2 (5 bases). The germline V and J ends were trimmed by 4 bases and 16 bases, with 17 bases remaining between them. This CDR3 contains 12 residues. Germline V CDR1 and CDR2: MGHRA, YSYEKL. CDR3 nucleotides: TGCGCCAGCAGCCCGAGTGGGAGTTTCTATTTCTTC. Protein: CASSPSGSFYFF.

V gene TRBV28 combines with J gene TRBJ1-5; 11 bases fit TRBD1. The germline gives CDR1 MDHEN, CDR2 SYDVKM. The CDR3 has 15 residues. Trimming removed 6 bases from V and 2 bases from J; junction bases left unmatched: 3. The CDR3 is CASSSGQGGNQPQHF. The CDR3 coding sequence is TGTGCCAGCAGCTCGGGACAGGGGGGCAATCAGCCCCAGCATTTT.

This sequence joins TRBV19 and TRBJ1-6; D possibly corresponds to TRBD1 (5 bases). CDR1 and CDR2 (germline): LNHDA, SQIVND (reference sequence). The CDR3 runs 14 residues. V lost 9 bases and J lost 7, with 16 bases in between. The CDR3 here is CASRGAGENSPLHF. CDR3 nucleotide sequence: TGTGCCAGCCGAGGGGCAGGTGAAAATTCACCCCTCCACTTT. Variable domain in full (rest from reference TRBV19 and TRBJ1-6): DGGITQSPKYLFRKEGQNVTLSCEQNLNHDAMYWYRQDPGQGLRLIYYSQIVNDFQKGDIAEGYSVSREKKESFPLTVTSAQKNPTAFYLCASRGAGENSPLHFGNGTRLTVT.